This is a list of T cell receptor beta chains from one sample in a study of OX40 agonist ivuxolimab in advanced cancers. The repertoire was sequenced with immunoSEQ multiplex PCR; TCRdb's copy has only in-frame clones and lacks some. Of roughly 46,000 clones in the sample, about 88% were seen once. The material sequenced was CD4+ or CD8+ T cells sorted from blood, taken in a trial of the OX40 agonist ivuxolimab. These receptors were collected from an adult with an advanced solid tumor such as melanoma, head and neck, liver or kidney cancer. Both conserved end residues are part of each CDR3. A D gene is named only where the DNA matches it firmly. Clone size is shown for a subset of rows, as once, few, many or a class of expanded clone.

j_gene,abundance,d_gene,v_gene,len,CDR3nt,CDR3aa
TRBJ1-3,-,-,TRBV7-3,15,TGTGCCAGCAGCTTATCCCCAGACTCTGGAAACACCATATATTTT,CASSLSPDSGNTIYF
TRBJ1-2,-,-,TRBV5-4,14,TGTGCCAGCAGCCCCGGGGCTTGGGCTAGTGGCTACACCTTC,CASSPGAWASGYTF
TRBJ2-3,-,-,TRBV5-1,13,TGCGCCAGCAGCTTGGTTCTGTCAGATACGCAGTATTTT,CASSLVLSDTQYF
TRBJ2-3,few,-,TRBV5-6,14,TGTGCCAGCAGCTTGCTACGTGGCGCAGATACGCAGTATTTT,CASSLLRGADTQYF
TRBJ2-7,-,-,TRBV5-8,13,TGTGCCAGCAGCAAAGTGGACTTCTACGAGCAGTACTTC,CASSKVDFYEQYF
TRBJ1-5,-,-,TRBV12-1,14,TGTGCCAGCAGCTTCCCAGGGCATCATCAGCCCCAGCATTTT,CASSFPGHHQPQHF
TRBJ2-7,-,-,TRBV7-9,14,TGTGCCAGCAGCTTAGAGGGACACAGCTACGAGCAGTACTTC,CASSLEGHSYEQYF
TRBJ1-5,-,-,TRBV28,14,TGTGCCAGCCTTCCTATGGGGGGTATTAGGCCCCAGCATTTT,CASLPMGGIRPQHF
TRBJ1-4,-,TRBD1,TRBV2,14,TGTGCCACCATAAAAACAGGGGGCGGTGAAAAACTGTTTTTT,CATIKTGGGEKLFF
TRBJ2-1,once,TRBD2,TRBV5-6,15,TGTGCCAGCAGGCTAACTAGCGGGAGAATTAATGAGCAGTTCTTC,CASRLTSGRINEQFF
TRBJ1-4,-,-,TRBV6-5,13,TGTGCCAGCACTACAGGGTACAGTGAAAAACTGTTTTTT,CASTTGYSEKLFF
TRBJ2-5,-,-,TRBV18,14,TGTGCCAGCTCACCCGACGGACTCCAAGAGACCCAGTACTTC,CASSPDGLQETQYF
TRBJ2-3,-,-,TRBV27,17,TGTGCCAGCAGTTGGACCGGGACACAAAAGGGCACAGATACGCAGTATTTT,CASSWTGTQKGTDTQYF
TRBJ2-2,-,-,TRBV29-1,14,TGCAGCGGGGGGTCTAGTACTAACACCGGGGAGCTGTTTTTT,CSGGSSTNTGELFF
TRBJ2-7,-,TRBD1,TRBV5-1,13,TGCGCCAGCAGCTCCGGGACAGCCTACGAGCAGTACTTC,CASSSGTAYEQYF
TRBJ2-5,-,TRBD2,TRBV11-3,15,TGTGCCAGCAGTACCGGGACTAGCGGCCAAGAGACCCAGTACTTC,CASSTGTSGQETQYF
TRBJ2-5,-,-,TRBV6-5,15,TGTGCCAGCAGTTACAATGACCGTAGGGCGGAGACCCAGTACTTC,CASSYNDRRAETQYF
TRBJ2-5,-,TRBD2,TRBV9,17,TGTGCCAGCAGCGTAGCACTAGCGGGAGGAGGGGGAGAGACCCAGTACTTC,CASSVALAGGGGETQYF
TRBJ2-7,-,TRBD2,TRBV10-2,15,TGCGCCAGCAGCCAAGGACTAGCGGGCTCCTACGAGCAGTACTTC,CASSQGLAGSYEQYF
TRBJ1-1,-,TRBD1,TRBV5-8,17,TGTGCCAGCAGCTTCCGGACAGGTTCTCCTTTAAGAACTGAAGCTTTCTTT,CASSFRTGSPLRTEAFF
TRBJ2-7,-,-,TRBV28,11,TGTGCCAGCAGTTCTTTGGGGGAGCAGTACTTC,CASSSLGEQYF
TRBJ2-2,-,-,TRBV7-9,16,TGTGCCAGCAGCCCCCGGTGGCCCACGGGGACCGGGGAGCTGTTTTTT,CASSPRWPTGTGELFF
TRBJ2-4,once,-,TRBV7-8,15,TGTGCCAGCAGTCCAAATCCCCTAGCCAAAAACATTCAGTACTTC,CASSPNPLAKNIQYF
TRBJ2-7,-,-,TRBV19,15,TGTGCCAGTAGTATACAGTCCTGGGGTTCGTACGAGCAGTACTTC,CASSIQSWGSYEQYF
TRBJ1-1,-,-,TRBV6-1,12,TGTGCCAGCCATCGGGGGAACACTGAAGCTTTCTTT,CASHRGNTEAFF
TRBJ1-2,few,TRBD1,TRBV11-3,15,TGTGCCAGCAGCCTTCCCGGGACAGGGGGCTATGGCTACACCTTC,CASSLPGTGGYGYTF
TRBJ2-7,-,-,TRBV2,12,TGTGCCAGCACACTCACGTCCTACGAGCAGTACTTC,CASTLTSYEQYF
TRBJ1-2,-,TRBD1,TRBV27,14,TGTGCCGCCACCGGACAGGGGGCGCGTGATGGCTACACCTTC,CAATGQGARDGYTF
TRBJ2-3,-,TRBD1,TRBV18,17,TGTGCCAGCTCACCACCGGGCAGGGGGCTTAGAACAGATACGCAGTATTTT,CASSPPGRGLRTDTQYF
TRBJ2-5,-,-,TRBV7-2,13,TGTGCCAGCAGCGGGGACTTTCAAGAGACCCAGTACTTC,CASSGDFQETQYF
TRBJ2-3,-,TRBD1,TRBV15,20,TGTGCCACCAGAGCCCTAGGACAGGGGGCTGGCGGGAGATTAACAGATACGCAGTATTTT,CATRALGQGAGGRLTDTQYF
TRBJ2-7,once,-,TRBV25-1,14,TGTGCCAGCAGTGATTCATATAAGGGCTACGAGCAGTACTTC,CASSDSYKGYEQYF
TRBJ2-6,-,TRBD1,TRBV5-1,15,TGCGCCAGCAGCTGGGCCGGGGACAGAGCCAACGTCCTGACTTTC,CASSWAGDRANVLTF
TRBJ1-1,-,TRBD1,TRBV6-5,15,TGTGCCAGCAGTTACTCTAACCAGGGGGAGACTGAAGCTTTCTTT,CASSYSNQGETEAFF
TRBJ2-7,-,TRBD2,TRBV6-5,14,TGTGCCAGCAGGCCGAGCGGGAGTGTTTACGAGCAGTACTTC,CASRPSGSVYEQYF
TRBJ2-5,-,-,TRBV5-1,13,TGCGCCAGCAGCTTTGGCGGGAAAGAGACCCAGTACTTC,CASSFGGKETQYF
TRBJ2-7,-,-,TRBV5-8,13,TGTGCCAGCAGCTTGTTCGGGGGCTACGAGCAGTACTTC,CASSLFGGYEQYF
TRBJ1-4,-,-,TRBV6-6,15,TGTGCCAGCAGTTACTCGGGGGGGACCCATGAAAAACTGTTTTTT,CASSYSGGTHEKLFF
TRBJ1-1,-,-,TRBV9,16,TGTGCCAGCAGCGTAGGAGGGGCAGGGGTTTCTGGTGAAGCTTTCTTT,CASSVGGAGVSGEAFF
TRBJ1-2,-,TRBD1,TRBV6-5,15,TGTGCCAGCAGTCCGGGGACAGGGGCTAACTATGGCTACACCTTC,CASSPGTGANYGYTF
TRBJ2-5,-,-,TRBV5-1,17,TGCGCCAGCAGCTCCCCGGGGAACAATCTGCAGCAAGAGACCCAGTACTTC,CASSSPGNNLQQETQYF
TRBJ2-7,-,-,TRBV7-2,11,TGTGCCAGCAGCCCCTTGCACGAGCAGTACTTC,CASSPLHEQYF
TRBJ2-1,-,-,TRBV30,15,TGTGCCTTGGAAAACCAGGGACCGGTGGGGGGTGAGCAGTTCTTC,CALENQGPVGGEQFF
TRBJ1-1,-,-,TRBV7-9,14,TGTGCCAGCAGCTTAGCGGGGGAGAACACTGAAGCTTTCTTT,CASSLAGENTEAFF